This T cell receptor beta chain came from a study of T cell clonality in common variable immunodeficiency. This clone was counted ten times or more. Its antigen remains unknown. Sequencing input was equivalent genomic DNA from CVID and controls. TCRdb's table, derived via immunoSEQ multiplex PCR, lists solely in-frame clones and lacks some. Observed in the sample are more than 20,000 clones, none of them singletons. Broader study findings: Patient heterogeneity in the CVID cohort limited correlations between repertoire features and clinical complications. CVID subjects showed higher TCRbeta clonality than healthy controls. Fewer deletions and N-nucleotide insertions were reportedly seen in common variable immunodeficiency TCR beta sequences.

No CVID subject was ill or on immunomodulatory drugs when sampled. The sequencing sample was made of peripheral blood mononuclear cells. The sequence was obtained from a human donor with common variable immunodeficiency.

CDR3 bases read: TGTGCTAGTGGTTTGGGACCGGGTTCATCGGATCAAGAGACC. Encoded protein: CASGLGPGSSDQET. The full CDR3 is CASGLGPGSSDQETQYF. This chain connects TRBV12-5 to TRBJ2-5, with D hard to call. The CDR3 end lies 3 residues beyond the end of the read and is filled in from the germline J gene. This CDR3 has 17 amino acids. The germline CDR1 and CDR2 sequences are LGHNT and FRNRAP. Trimming removed 1 base at V and 2 bases at J, with 17 bases between. The variable domain in full, completed from reference TRBV12-5 and TRBJ2-5, reads DARVTQTPRHKVTEMGQEVTMRCQPILGHNTVFWYRQTMMQGLELLAYFRNRAPLDDSGMPKDRFSAEMPDATLATLKIQPSEPRDSAVYFCASGLGPGSSDQETQYFGPGTRLLVL.